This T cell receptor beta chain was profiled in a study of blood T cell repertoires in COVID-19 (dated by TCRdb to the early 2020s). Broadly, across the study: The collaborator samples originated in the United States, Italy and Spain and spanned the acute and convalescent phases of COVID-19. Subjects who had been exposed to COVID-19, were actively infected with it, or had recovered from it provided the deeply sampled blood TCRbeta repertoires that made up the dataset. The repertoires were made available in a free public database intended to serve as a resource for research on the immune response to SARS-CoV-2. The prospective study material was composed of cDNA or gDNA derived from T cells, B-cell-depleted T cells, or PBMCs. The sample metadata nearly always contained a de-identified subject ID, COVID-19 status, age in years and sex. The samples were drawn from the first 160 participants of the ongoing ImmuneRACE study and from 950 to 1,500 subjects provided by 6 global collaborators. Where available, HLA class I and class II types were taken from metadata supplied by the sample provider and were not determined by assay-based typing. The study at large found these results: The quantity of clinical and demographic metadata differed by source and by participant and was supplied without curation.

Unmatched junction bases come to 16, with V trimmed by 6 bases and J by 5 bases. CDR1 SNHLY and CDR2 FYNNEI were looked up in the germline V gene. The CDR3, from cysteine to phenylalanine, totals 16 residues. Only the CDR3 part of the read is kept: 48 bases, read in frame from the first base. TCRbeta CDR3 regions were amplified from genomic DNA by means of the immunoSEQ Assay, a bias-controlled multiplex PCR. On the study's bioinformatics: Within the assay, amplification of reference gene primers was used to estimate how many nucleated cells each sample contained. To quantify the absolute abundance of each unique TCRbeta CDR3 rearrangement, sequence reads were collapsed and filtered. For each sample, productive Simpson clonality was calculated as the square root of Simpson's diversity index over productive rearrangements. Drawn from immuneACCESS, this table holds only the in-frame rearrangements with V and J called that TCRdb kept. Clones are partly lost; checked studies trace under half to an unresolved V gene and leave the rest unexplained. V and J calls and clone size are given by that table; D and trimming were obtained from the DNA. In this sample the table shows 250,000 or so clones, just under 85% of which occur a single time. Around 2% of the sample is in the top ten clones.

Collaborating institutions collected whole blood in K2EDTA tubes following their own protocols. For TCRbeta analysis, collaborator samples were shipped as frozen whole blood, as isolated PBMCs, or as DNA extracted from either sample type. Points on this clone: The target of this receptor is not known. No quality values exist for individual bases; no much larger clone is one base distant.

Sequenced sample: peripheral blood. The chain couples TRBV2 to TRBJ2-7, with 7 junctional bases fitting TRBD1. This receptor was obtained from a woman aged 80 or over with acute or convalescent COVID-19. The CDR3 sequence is CASSPRIGQVTHEQYF. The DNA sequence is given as TGTGCCAGCAGCCCCCGCATCGGACAGGTCACCCACGAGCAGTACTTC.